The TCR beta chain described here comes from a study of T cells expressing NK-cell markers. In the study overall: In the group of eight sequenced donors, seven were HCMV-seropositive and one was seronegative.

The authors generated TCR beta cDNA through 5'RACE template switching with UMIs. With the 5' RACE reads reprocessed, TCRdb shows one record per CDR3 protein and no DNA. This sample contains about 550,000 distinct CDR3 sequences. To note about this clonotype: What it binds is unknown.

Study-wide findings and caveats: For about 6 donors, the dominant NKG2C+ clonotypes made up roughly 1.0-7.0% of their CD8+ T cells.

Germline CDR1 DFQATT, CDR2 SNEGSKA (reference sequence). This CDR3 is built from 12 residues. This TCR was sampled from a young man in good health. The sequencing sample was made of blood T cells: a sorted CD56 or NKG2C T cell subset, CD4+ or CD8+ T cells, or bulk PBMC T cells (not recorded which). V and J are TRBV20-1 and TRBJ1-2; TCRdb's assignment of TRBD1 cannot be checked, as there is no DNA. The CDR3 protein is CSANRAVNGYTF.